This TCR beta chain is drawn from a study of liver allograft versus peripheral blood T cells. Study background: Transplanted-liver and recipient peripheral blood T cell receptor repertoires were compared.

One entry per CDR3 protein, called by TCRdb with MiXCR from the reads. The sample yields about 5,600 distinct CDR3 sequences, around 14% seen once. Many counts were recorded for this clonotype. The sequence was obtained from a human patient who had a liver transplant. Some T cells may trace back to the graft donor.

The DNA for the CDR3 is TGTGCCAGCAGCTGGGAGGGGTACACTGAAGCTTTCTTT. Protein: CASSWEGYTEAFF. The chain couples TRBV5-4 to TRBJ1-1; TRBD1 is a possible D gene (5 bases). Trimming removed 3 bases from V and 3 bases from J, with 9 bases in between. The CDR3 has 13 residues. CDR1 and CDR2 (germline): SGHNT, YYREEE (reference sequence).